This TCR beta chain appears in the sequencing data of a study of T cell responses to AZD1222 COVID-19 vaccine. Study background: Combined were second doses at about 4 or about 12 weeks.

Assay used: immunoSEQ multiplex PCR; TCRdb lists only in-frame clones, some missing. The data hold some 85,000 clones, with about 90% observed a single time. Study-level results: It was only a handful of AZD1222 recipients who were seropositive at baseline. Spike-wide vaccine-associated CD4 TCRs dominated at 160-218 and 743-854. Clonal diversity was possibly underestimated, and the donors were mostly white British, with more females.

Concerning this clone itself: The antigen remains undetermined.

Sequences were derived from peripheral blood, sampled on day 0 of AZD1222 vaccination. The clonotype originates from an adult in good health.

Written as DNA, the CDR3 is TGTGCCTGGAGTGGACTAGCGGGAGCCGGCGGCGGCCTCTCTACGCAGTATTTT. The encoded protein is CAWSGLAGAGGGLSTQYF. The V and J genes are TRBV30 and TRBJ2-3; TRBD2 agrees at 12 bases. V was clipped by 1 base and J by 8 bases; unmatched bases: 16. The CDR3 consists of 18 residues. CDR1 and CDR2 from the germline V gene are GTSNPN and SVGIG (reference sequence). Based on the CDR3 plus reference TRBV30 and TRBJ2-3, the full variable domain is SQTIHQWPATLVQPVGSPLSLECTVEGTSNPNLYWYRQAAGRGLQLLFYSVGIGQISSEVPQNLSASRPQDRQFILSSKKLLLSDSGFYLCAWSGLAGAGGGLSTQYFGPGTRLTVL.